The T cell receptor beta chain described here comes from a study of Ad26.COV2.S vaccination and SARS-CoV-2 variants. Study-level information: The authors gave Ad26.COV2.S intramuscularly, either once or twice 56 days apart.

There are 15 residues in the CDR3. The germline V and J ends were trimmed by 2 bases and 5 bases, with 13 bases remaining between them. CDR1 is SGHNT, CDR2 YENEEA, per germline. Concerning this clone itself: Its matching antigen is unknown.

Treatment reported: approximately 18 received Ad26.COV2.S at low or high dose, single or two shots; about 5 received placebo; per-sample allocation not given. It was on day 63 after the first vaccine or placebo injection that samples were taken. Ad26 vector vaccine expressed Wuhan-strain SARS-CoV-2 spike. Study-level points and caveats: Researchers reported similar non-spike TCR breadth in vaccine and placebo recipients.

The data were produced by immunoSEQ multiplex PCR, yet TCRdb's version contains in-frame clones alone and is incomplete. Of approximately 360,000 clones detected, 83% appear once; the ten largest clones hold about 7.4%. The input for sequencing was peripheral blood, taken in a trial of Ad26.COV2.S vaccine versus placebo. The chain combines TRBV11-3 with TRBJ2-1; D remains ambiguous. The sequence was obtained from a person between 18 and 59 years old who received the Ad26.COV2.S COVID-19 vaccine or a placebo. The CDR3 is CASSLKALGHNEQFF. The CDR3 DNA follows: TGTGCCAGCAGCTTAAAGGCCCTAGGGCACAATGAGCAGTTCTTC. The variable domain in full, with the rest retrieved from reference TRBV11-3 and TRBJ2-1, is EAGVVQSPRYKIIEKKQPVAFWCNPISGHNTLYWYLQNLGQGPELLIRYENEEAVDDSQLPKDRFSAERLKGVDSTLKIQPAELGDSAVYLCASSLKALGHNEQFFGPGTRLTVL.